This T cell receptor (beta chain) was recovered during a study of control samples from healthy donors and cancer patients. Libraries were prepared by immunoSEQ multiplex PCR; TCRdb keeps only in-frame clonotypes and omits some of them. Seen here are some 71,000 clones, approximately 90% observed once, and the top ten hold 1% to 1.5%. This CDR3 comprises 15 residues. Trimming removed 3 bases from V and 9 bases from J, with 18 bases in between. CDR1 and CDR2 from the germline V gene are KGHSH and LQKENI. This TCR came from a woman aged 50 to 65 with colorectal cancer. The gene calls are TRBV18 and TRBJ2-1; no clear D. The material sequenced was PBMCs. The CDR3 nucleotides are TGTGCCAGCTCACCCCTAACAGTATCGGGCGGTGAGCAGTTCTTC. This codes for CASSPLTVSGGEQFF.